The T cell receptor (beta chain) under discussion was sequenced for a study of CD8 T cells in cerebrospinal fluid in Alzheimer's disease. TCRdb re-called the 10x single-cell sequencing reads; one entry per CDR3 protein, DNA not given. Its table lists 1,500 to 2,000 distinct CDR3 sequences. This clonotype is classed as large by frequency. Germline V gene data show CDR1 as DFQATT and CDR2 as SNEGSKA (reference sequence). This CDR3 contains 14 residues. This chain connects TRBV20-1 to TRBJ1-6; the D call from TCRdb, TRBD1, cannot be confirmed without DNA. The clonotype was recovered from a human donor in good health. Sequencing used cerebrospinal fluid. The CDR3 here is CSARVGAENSPLHF.